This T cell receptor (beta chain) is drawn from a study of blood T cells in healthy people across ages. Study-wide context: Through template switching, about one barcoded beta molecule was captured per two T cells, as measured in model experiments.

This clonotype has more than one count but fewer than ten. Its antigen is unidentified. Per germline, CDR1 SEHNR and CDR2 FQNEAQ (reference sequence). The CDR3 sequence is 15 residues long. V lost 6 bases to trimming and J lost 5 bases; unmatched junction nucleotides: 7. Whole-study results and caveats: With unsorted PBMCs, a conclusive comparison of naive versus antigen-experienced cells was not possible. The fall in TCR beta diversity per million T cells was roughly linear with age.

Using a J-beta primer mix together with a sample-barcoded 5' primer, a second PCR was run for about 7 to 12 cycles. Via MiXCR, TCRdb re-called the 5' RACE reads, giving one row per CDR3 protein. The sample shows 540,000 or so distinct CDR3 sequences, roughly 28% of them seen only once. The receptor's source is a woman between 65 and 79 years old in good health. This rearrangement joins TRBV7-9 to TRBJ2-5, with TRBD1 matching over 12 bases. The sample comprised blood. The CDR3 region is CASRTGTGGSETQYF. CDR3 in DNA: TGTGCCAGCAGAACCGGGACAGGGGGCTCGGAGACCCAGTACTTC.